In this sample, the clone carrying this T cell receptor beta chain turned up many times. There are 14 residues in the CDR3. V was trimmed by 3 bases and J by 6 bases, leaving 15 bases between them. Germline V gene sequence: CDR1 DFQATT, CDR2 SNEGSKA (reference sequence). The sample comes from a study of T cells in Graves' hyperthyroidism and ophthalmopathy. Using RNA transcripts as the source, TCR beta CDR3 regions were amplified. Carried out on the TCR CDR3, a first-round RT-PCR used the HTBI primer set. TCRdb re-called the multiplex PCR reads with MiXCR, one entry per CDR3 protein. Here the sample spans about 700,000 distinct CDR3 sequences, around 15% being singletons.

This clonotype was sampled from a woman between 18 and 30 years old with Graves' hyperthyroidism. The chain recombines TRBV20-1 with TRBJ1-5, with unresolved D. The sample consisted of blood. In DNA form, the CDR3 reads TGCAGTGCTAGTTGGGAAGCAAGAAGTCAGCCCCAGCATTTT. Protein sequence: CSASWEARSQPQHF.